This T cell receptor (beta chain) was sequenced for a study of beta chain features in type 1 diabetes. On the study more broadly: Healthy donors and patients had similar age, gender and cell yields. All samples combined gave fewer than 110 million sorted cells for examination. Study-wide results and caveats: All four CD4+ subsets of Type 1 diabetes patients contained TCRB CDR3s that were moderately but significantly shorter. Cells with high TCR expression could be over-represented when cDNA is sequenced. Insertion counts at VDJ junctions were lower in type 1 diabetes patients, who also showed more deletions there.

Every isolated RNA sample was fully reverse transcribed, so sequencing captured expressed TCRB transcripts. Some clones are missing from TCRdb's copy, which holds only in-frame ones; the method was immunoSEQ multiplex PCR. The data show 630,000 or so clones, over 12% seen once. The table lists this clone with a few counts. Its antigen remains unknown. Germline-derived CDR1 and CDR2 are SGDLS and YYNGEE. Trimming took off 3 bases at V and 5 bases at J, with 11 bases between the two ends. The CDR3 has 14 residues. This TCR was recovered from a man aged 18 to 30 with type 1 diabetes. The specimen sequenced was naive CD4+ T cells from blood. V is TRBV9 and J is TRBJ1-4, with D hard to call. Here the CDR3 reads CASSESGVNEKLFF. The CDR3 DNA reads as TGTGCCAGCAGCGAGTCGGGAGTCAATGAAAAACTGTTTTTT.